This entry lists 4 T cell receptor beta chains sequenced from one sample in a study of blood T cell repertoires in COVID-19. Assay: immunoSEQ multiplex PCR; the TCRdb copy retains only in-frame clones and omits some. The profile shows 40,000 to 50,000 clones, about 88% of them singletons. Sequenced: peripheral blood. The receptors come from a human donor in a cohort sampled during active COVID-19.

The chain links TRBV3-1 (or the pseudogene TRBV3-2) to TRBJ2-5; D gene ambiguous. This CDR3 is built from 16 residues. Germline CDR1 and CDR2: LGHDT and YNNKEL (reference sequence). Trimming shortened V by 4 bases and J by 5 bases, and 20 bases separated the two germline ends. CDR3 region: CASSRRPYPLQETQYF. DNA for the CDR3: TGTGCCAGCAGCCGGAGACCCTACCCTCTTCAGGAGACCCAGTACTTC.

CDR3 residues: CASRTSGSYEQYF. The CDR3, as DNA: TGTGCCAGCAGGACTAGCGGGAGTTACGAGCAGTACTTC. This chain links TRBV12-3 or TRBV12-4 with TRBJ2-7; 12 bases fit TRBD2. The ends lost 6 bases at V and 4 bases at J; junction bases unmatched: 1. This CDR3 region has 13 residues.

The chain employs TRBV10-1 and TRBJ2-5; D may be TRBD1 (6 bases). Germline CDR1 is WNHNN and CDR2 is SYGVQD (reference sequence). This CDR3 contains 16 residues. Trimming took 6 bases from V and 5 from J, leaving 22 bases between them. CDR3 residues: CASSDPQGRRWETQYF. The CDR3 region has the DNA TGCGCCAGCAGCGATCCACAGGGAAGACGGTGGGAGACCCAGTACTTC.

This chain joins TRBV27 and TRBJ1-1; no clear D gene. The CDR3 contains 14 residues. Germline V lookup: CDR1 MNHEY, CDR2 SMNVEV (reference sequence). The germline V and J ends were trimmed by 0 bases and 0 bases, with 5 bases remaining between them. As DNA, the CDR3 is TGTGCCAGCAGTTTATCGGGCCTGAACACTGAAGCTTTCTTT. Protein product: CASSLSGLNTEAFF.